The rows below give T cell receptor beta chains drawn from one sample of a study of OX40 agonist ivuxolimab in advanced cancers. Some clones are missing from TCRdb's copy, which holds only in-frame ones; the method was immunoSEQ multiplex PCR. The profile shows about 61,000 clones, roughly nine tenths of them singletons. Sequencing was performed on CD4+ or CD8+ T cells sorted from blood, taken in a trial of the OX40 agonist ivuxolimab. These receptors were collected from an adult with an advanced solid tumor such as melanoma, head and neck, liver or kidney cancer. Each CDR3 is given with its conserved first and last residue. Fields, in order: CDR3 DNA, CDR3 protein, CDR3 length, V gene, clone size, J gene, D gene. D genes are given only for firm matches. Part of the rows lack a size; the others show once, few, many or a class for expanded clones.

TGTGCCAGCAGCTCCCCCTGGACAAACTACAATGAGCAGTTCTTC,CASSSPWTNYNEQFF,15,TRBV11-2,NA,TRBJ2-1,NA
TGTGCCAGCAGTTTCCGGAACATGAACACTGAAGCTTTCTTT,CASSFRNMNTEAFF,14,TRBV25-1,NA,TRBJ1-1,NA
TGTGCCAGCAGCTTGGCGCCTAGCGGGTACACAGATACGCAGTATTTT,CASSLAPSGYTDTQYF,16,TRBV5-6,once,TRBJ2-3,TRBD2
TGTGCCAGCAGTTACGTCGGTATTCTCCACTTT,CASSYVGILHF,11,TRBV6-6,NA,TRBJ1-6,NA
TGTGCCAGCAGTTACTCGAAGTTTGGGGGGCGCACTGAAGCTTTCTTT,CASSYSKFGGRTEAFF,16,TRBV6-5,NA,TRBJ1-1,NA
TGTGCCAGCAGCGTAGGGGCGGGACAGGATGAAAAACTGTTTTTT,CASSVGAGQDEKLFF,15,TRBV9,NA,TRBJ1-4,TRBD1
TGTGCCAGCAGTGAAGGGAGTTCACCCCTCCACTTT,CASSEGSSPLHF,12,TRBV6-5,NA,TRBJ1-6,NA
TGTGCCAGCAGAGAGACAGGGGGCGGCACTGAAGCTTTCTTT,CASRETGGGTEAFF,14,TRBV11-2,NA,TRBJ1-1,TRBD1
TGTGCCAGCAGCTTCGGACAGGGTGATATATACTACACCTTC,CASSFGQGDIYYTF,14,TRBV5-6,NA,TRBJ1-2,TRBD1
TGTGCCAGCAGCTTAGACAGATACAATGAGCAGTTCTTC,CASSLDRYNEQFF,13,TRBV7-6,NA,TRBJ2-1,NA
TGTGCCAGCAGCTTAGGGCTAGCATCTAGGAATGAGCAGTTCTTC,CASSLGLASRNEQFF,15,TRBV7-8,NA,TRBJ2-1,NA
TGCAGCGCCCCGGACAGCCTACCTAATGGCGGCTACACCTTC,CSAPDSLPNGGYTF,14,TRBV29-1,once,TRBJ1-2,NA
TGCGCCAGCAGCTTGAGGACGGGCTACGAGCAGTACTTC,CASSLRTGYEQYF,13,TRBV4-1,NA,TRBJ2-7,NA
TGTGCCAGCAGCTCCCGAGGCGGCGACAGGGAAGGAGTAGGTGAGCAGTACTTC,CASSSRGGDREGVGEQYF,18,TRBV7-6,NA,TRBJ2-7,TRBD1
TGTGCCACCAGCGAGGGGGCGAACACTGAAGCTTTCTTT,CATSEGANTEAFF,13,TRBV15,NA,TRBJ1-1,TRBD1
TGTGCCAGCAGCATTAAATCCGGGACGTCCTATGGCTACACCTTC,CASSIKSGTSYGYTF,15,TRBV7-9,NA,TRBJ1-2,NA
TGTGCCACCAGCAGAGATAGGGAGAGTGGCAATCAGCCCCAGCATTTT,CATSRDRESGNQPQHF,16,TRBV15,NA,TRBJ1-5,NA
TGTGCCACGAGAGAGACCTATAGTTACACCTTC,CATRETYSYTF,11,TRBV27,few,TRBJ1-2,NA
TGTGCCAGCAGTTATACAGGGGGACAAGAGACCCAGTACTTC,CASSYTGGQETQYF,14,TRBV27,once,TRBJ2-5,TRBD1
TGTGCCAGCAGTTACTTTACTTCGGCCGGGGAGCTGTTTTTT,CASSYFTSAGELFF,14,TRBV6-6,once,TRBJ2-2,NA
TGCGCCAGCAGCTCGGACGGAACCTACGAGCAGTACTTC,CASSSDGTYEQYF,13,TRBV5-1,NA,TRBJ2-7,NA
TGTGCCAGCAGCACAGGACAGGGGGCTGGAAACACCATATATTTT,CASSTGQGAGNTIYF,15,TRBV13,once,TRBJ1-3,TRBD1
TGTGCCAGCAGCTTGGCCATGGGAGAGACCCAGTACTTC,CASSLAMGETQYF,13,TRBV7-6,NA,TRBJ2-5,NA